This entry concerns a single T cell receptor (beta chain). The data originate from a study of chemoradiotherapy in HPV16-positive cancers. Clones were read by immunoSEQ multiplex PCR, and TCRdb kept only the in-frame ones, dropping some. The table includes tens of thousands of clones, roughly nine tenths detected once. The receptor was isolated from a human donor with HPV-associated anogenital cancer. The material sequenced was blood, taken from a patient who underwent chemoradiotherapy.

DNA for the CDR3: TGCGCCAGCAGCCAAGTACCCCGGACAGGGGGGTATGGCTACACCTTC. Protein: CASSQVPRTGGYGYTF. The genes are TRBV4-3 and TRBJ1-2; 10 bases map to TRBD1. The CDR3 consists of 16 residues. The trim removed 1 base at V and 5 bases at J, leaving 7 bases unmatched. CDR1 LGHNA and CDR2 YSLEER come from the germline V gene.